The 15 T cell receptor beta chains below all came from one sample that was sequenced in a study of blood T cell repertoires in COVID-19. Using immunoSEQ multiplex PCR, the repertoire was profiled, and TCRdb retains in-frame clones only, with some absent. The table includes roughly 230,000 clones, approximately 81% detected once. The sequenced sample consisted of peripheral blood. All receptors derive from a woman older than 75 with acute or convalescent COVID-19.

This clone was seen more than once but under ten times. CDR3 coding DNA: TGTGCCAGCAGCAAAGACGGGGGGCCAGGGACCCAGTACTTC. Encoded protein: CASSKDGGPGTQYF. V is TRBV7-9 and J is TRBJ2-5, with D possibly being TRBD2 (7 bases). Between the trimmed V and J ends, which lost 5 bases and 7 bases, there was a span of 17 bases. The CDR3 spans 14 residues. The germline V gene has CDR1 SEHNR and CDR2 FQNEAQ (reference sequence).

This chain uses TRBV20-1 with TRBJ1-2; 8 bases agree with TRBD1. J gave up 5 bases and V 3 bases, and 5 bases lay outside the gene matches. This CDR3 contains 13 residues. Germline CDR1 is DFQATT and CDR2 is SNEGSKA (reference sequence). CDR3 DNA sequence: TGCAGTGCTAGTTATGGACAGGGATATGGCTACACCTTC. The encoded protein is CSASYGQGYGYTF.

J is TRBJ2-1 and V is TRBV5-8; 7 bases line up with TRBD1. Trimming took 4 bases from V and 6 from J; bases not matched to a gene: 4. CDR1 and CDR2 (germline): SGHTS, YDEGEE. CDR3 length equals 13 residues. The CDR3 region has the DNA TGTGCCAGCAGCCTGACAGGGAGCAATGAGCAGTTCTTC. Translated, it gives CASSLTGSNEQFF. The whole variable domain, filled in from reference TRBV5-8 and TRBJ2-1, reads EAGVTQSPTHLIKTRGQQATLRCSPISGHTSVYWYQQALGLGLQFLLWYDEGEERNRGNFPPRFSGRQFPNYSSELNVNALELEDSALYLCASSLTGSNEQFFGPGTRLTVL.

This clone appeared once. V and J are TRBV27 and TRBJ2-1; 8 bases fit TRBD1. The CDR3 has 16 residues. J gave up 3 bases and V 3 bases, and 7 bases lay outside the gene matches. CDR1 and CDR2 (germline): MNHEY, SMNVEV (reference sequence). CDR3 bases: TGTGCCAGCAGTTTCTCGGACAGGGCCTTCTACAATGAGCAGTTCTTC. Protein sequence: CASSFSDRAFYNEQFF.

The genes are TRBV19 and TRBJ1-6, with 7 positions matching TRBD1. The ends lost 5 bases at V and 8 bases at J; junction bases unmatched: 9. This CDR3 has 15 amino acids. Germline lookup yields CDR1 LNHDA and CDR2 SQIVND (reference sequence). The CDR3 DNA reads as TGTGCCAGTAGTCCGCGACAGGGTCCGGATTCACCCCTCCACTTT. Its translation is CASSPRQGPDSPLHF. Full variable domain (outside the CDR3, taken from reference TRBV19 and TRBJ1-6): DGGITQSPKYLFRKEGQNVTLSCEQNLNHDAMYWYRQDPGQGLRLIYYSQIVNDFQKGDIAEGYSVSREKKESFPLTVTSAQKNPTAFYLCASSPRQGPDSPLHFGNGTRLTVT.

This chain uses TRBV5-1 with TRBJ2-3; TRBD2 aligns across 8 bases. CDR1 and CDR2 (germline): SGHRS, YFSETQ. V lost 8 bases, J lost 3 bases, and 8 bases stayed unmatched. The CDR3 consists of 14 residues. The CDR3: CASNGGDRTDTQYF. In DNA, the CDR3 is TGCGCCAGTAACGGGGGGGATCGTACAGATACGCAGTATTTT. Full variable domain (outside the CDR3, taken from reference TRBV5-1 and TRBJ2-3): KAGVTQTPRYLIKTRGQQVTLSCSPISGHRSVSWYQQTPGQGLQFLFEYFSETQRNKGNFPGRFSGRQFSNSRSEMNVSTLELGDSALYLCASNGGDRTDTQYFGPGTRLTVL.

This clone was detected only a few times. The chain links TRBV3-1 (or the pseudogene TRBV3-2) to TRBJ1-1, with a possible D match to TRBD1 (5 bases). This CDR3 comprises 13 residues. Germline CDR1 and CDR2: LGHDT and YNNKEL (reference sequence). V lost 1 base to trimming and J lost 8 bases, with 11 bases between them. Here the CDR3 reads CASSQVGRTEAFF. DNA of the CDR3: TGTGCCAGCAGCCAAGTGGGAAGGACAGAAGCTTTCTTT.

The chain links TRBV6-4 to TRBJ2-1; TRBD2 agrees at 8 bases. The trim removed 0 bases at V and 6 bases at J, leaving 10 bases unmatched. The germline CDR1 and CDR2 sequences are MRHNA and SNTAGT. This CDR3 region has 17 residues. The CDR3 DNA reads as TGTGCCAGCAGTGACTCGGCGGGGGGCCGGCGGACCAATGAGCAGTTCTTC. Its translation is CASSDSAGGRRTNEQFF.

This chain connects TRBV5-1 to TRBJ1-4; TRBD1 matches at 9 bases. The CDR3 runs to 15 residues. V was pared by 4 bases and J by 5 bases, with 6 bases of the junction left unmatched. Germline CDR1 reads SGHRS; CDR2 reads YFSETQ. The CDR3: CASSLGQGNNEKLFF. CDR3 nucleotide sequence: TGCGCCAGCAGCCTAGGACAGGGGAACAATGAAAAACTGTTTTTT.

The genes are TRBV11-2 and TRBJ2-4; D is perhaps TRBD1 (5 bases). V gave up 5 bases and J gave up 3 bases, with 14 bases separating them. The length of the CDR3 is 15 residues. Germline-derived CDR1 and CDR2 are SGHAT and FQNNGV. CDR3 DNA: TGTGCCAGCAGCCAGATAGGGCAGGGCAAAAACATTCAGTACTTC. Protein product: CASSQIGQGKNIQYF.

The rearrangement joins TRBV5-4 to TRBJ2-3; the match to TRBD2 covers 12 bases. The CDR3 consists of 17 residues. V lost 0 bases and J lost 0; bases outside the gene matches: 2. Per the germline V gene, CDR1 is SGHNT and CDR2 is YYREEE (reference sequence). DNA of the CDR3: TGTGCCAGCAGCTTGGCGGGACTAGCGGGTAGCACAGATACGCAGTATTTT. Protein: CASSLAGLAGSTDTQYF. The variable domain in full, with the rest retrieved from reference TRBV5-4 and TRBJ2-3, is ETGVTQSPTHLIKTRGQQVTLRCSSQSGHNTVSWYQQALGQGPQFIFQYYREEENGRGNFPPRFSGLQFPNYSSELNVNALELDDSALYLCASSLAGLAGSTDTQYFGPGTRLTVL.

J is TRBJ1-3 and V is TRBV3-1 (or the pseudogene TRBV3-2), with 7 bases identical to TRBD1. The germline gives CDR1 LGHDT, CDR2 YNNKEL (reference sequence). The CDR3 spans 15 residues. V lost 6 bases to trimming and J lost 2 bases; unmatched junction nucleotides: 7. The CDR3 is CASRKAGTAGNTIYF. CDR3 nucleotide sequence: TGTGCCAGCAGAAAAGCCGGGACAGCTGGAAACACCATATATTTT.

The chain recombines TRBV9 with TRBJ1-2, with D maybe TRBD1 (5 bases). Between the trimmed V and J ends, which lost 4 bases and 4 bases, there was a span of 14 bases. The CDR3 covers 14 residues. In germline, CDR1 is SGDLS, CDR2 YYNGEE. CDR3 in amino acids: CASSPGLGGYGYTF. The CDR3 DNA reads TGTGCCAGCAGCCCTGGGCTGGGGGGCTATGGCTACACCTTC.

The J gene is TRBJ2-3, the V gene TRBV5-4; 9 bases agree with TRBD2. The CDR3 runs to 16 residues. The junction had 7 bases not matched to a gene; V was cut back by 3 bases and J by 2 bases. Germline CDR1 reads SGHNT; CDR2 reads YYREEE (reference sequence). CDR3 loop: CASSWDSGGYTDTQYF. CDR3 in DNA: TGTGCCAGCAGCTGGGATAGCGGGGGTTACACAGATACGCAGTATTTT.

The genes are TRBV7-8 and TRBJ1-5, with unresolved D. From germline, CDR1 is SGHVS and CDR2 FQNEAQ. Trimming took 5 bases from V and 4 from J, leaving 12 bases between them. The CDR3 loop spans 14 amino acids. The CDR3 protein is CASSPGGLNQPQHF. The CDR3 nucleotides are TGTGCCAGCAGCCCTGGAGGGCTTAATCAGCCCCAGCATTTT.